This T cell receptor (beta chain) was recovered during a study of blood T cell repertoires in COVID-19. Germline lookup yields CDR1 MDHEN and CDR2 SYDVKM. The junction had 15 bases not matched to a gene; V was cut back by 6 bases and J by 4 bases. The CDR3 spans 19 residues. Assay used: immunoSEQ multiplex PCR; TCRdb lists only in-frame clones, some missing. Of 150,000 to 200,000 clones detected, approximately 82% appear once; the ten largest clones hold roughly a sixth. The chain joins TRBV28 to TRBJ2-3, with TRBD2 identical over 14 bases. Sequencing was performed on PBMCs or T cells enriched from blood (not recorded which). The receptor's source is a woman aged 50 to 65 who had recovered from COVID-19. CDR3 DNA: TGTGCCAGCAGCCGGGCGACTAGCGGGAGGGCCGTATTAGCAGATACGCAGTATTTT. As protein: CASSRATSGRAVLADTQYF.